These 32 T cell receptor beta chains originate from one sample sequenced in a study of blood T cells in healthy people across ages (dated by TCRdb to about 2015). The library was prepared using 5' RACE. Sequencing took place on an Illumina HiSeq 2500. A second PCR of about 6 to 11 cycles was performed with a sample-barcoded 5' primer and a J-beta primer mix. TCRdb reworked the public reads: Q25 trimming with fastp, MiXCR clone assembly, productive beta chains retained. Rows are unified per CDR3 protein, each entry keeping the most common DNA and genes. The sample profile shows some 1.5 million distinct CDR3 sequences; roughly 27% of them were found once. Of the sample, 6.5% to 8.5% falls within the top ten clones. Sequenced sample: blood. Every receptor here comes from a woman younger than 45 in good health.

Points on this clonotype: This may arise from a read error, as a much more abundant clone is one base away. This chain links TRBV6-5 with TRBJ2-3; weak D call: TRBD2 (7 bases). Germline CDR1 MNHEY, CDR2 SVGAGI. The CDR3 spans 16 residues. CDR3 in amino acids: CASSLHRGGTTDTQDF. CDR3 sequence (DNA): TGTGCCAGCAGTCTCCATAGGGGGGGAACCACAGATACGCAGGATTTT.

This chain connects TRBV6-6 to TRBJ1-5; D unresolved. The CDR3 runs to 12 residues. The germline V and J ends were trimmed by 8 bases and 3 bases, with 8 bases remaining between them. CDR1 and CDR2 (germline): MNHNY, SVGAGI (reference sequence). As DNA, the CDR3 is TGTGCCAGCGGGCAGACCAATCAGCCCCAGCATTTT. Amino acids: CASGQTNQPQHF.

The chain combines TRBV7-3 with TRBJ2-3; 12 bases are a match to TRBD2. Germline V lookup: CDR1 SGHTA, CDR2 FQGTGA. The CDR3 length is 17 residues. V gave up 6 bases and J gave up 5 bases; unmatched junction bases: 12. The CDR3 DNA follows: TGTGCCAGCAGTCGCTCAGCTAGCGGGGGGGCCCTAGATACGCAGTATTTT. It is translated as CASSRSASGGALDTQYF.

This clonotype has only a few counts. The chain couples TRBV6-5 to TRBJ2-1, with 8 bases lining up with TRBD2. The V segment lost 5 bases and the J segment 2 bases; nucleotides outside the gene matches: 11. Germline CDR1 MNHEY, CDR2 SVGAGI. The CDR3 runs 17 residues. In DNA form, the CDR3 reads TGTGCCAGCAGTCGTCCCACCAGGCGGGAGGCCTACAATGAGCAGTTCTTC. As protein: CASSRPTRREAYNEQFF.

CDR3 sequence reads: CSASGNVEQYF. The CDR3 nucleotides read TGCAGTGCGAGCGGGAACGTCGAGCAGTACTTC. The chain links TRBV20-1 to TRBJ2-7; 7 nucleotides match TRBD2. CDR1 and CDR2 from the germline V gene are DFQATT and SNEGSKA (reference sequence). V lost 6 bases and J lost 6; bases outside the gene matches: 5. CDR3 size: 11 residues.

The gene calls are TRBV10-3 and TRBJ2-7, with no clear D. The germline V and J ends were trimmed by 3 bases and 4 bases, with 13 bases remaining between them. CDR1 is ENHRY, CDR2 SYGVKD, per germline. The CDR3 consists of 14 residues. In DNA, the CDR3 is TGTGCCATCAGTGATAGAGAAGTACTATACGAGCAGTACTTC. Its protein product is CAISDREVLYEQYF.

The table lists this clonotype with a few counts. The V and J genes are TRBV5-4 and TRBJ2-7, with 11 bases aligning to TRBD2. The CDR3 has 16 amino acids. V shed 0 bases, J shed 3 bases, and the junction held 5 bases outside the gene matches. Germline V gene data show CDR1 as SGHNT and CDR2 as YYREEE (reference sequence). The CDR3 loop reads CASSLAKGLAGYEQYF. The CDR3 DNA sequence: TGTGCCAGCAGCTTGGCTAAAGGACTAGCGGGCTACGAGCAGTACTTC.

V gene TRBV4-3 combines with J gene TRBJ2-1; D is possibly TRBD2 (5 bases). The ends were cut back, 3 bases at V and 0 bases at J, with 18 bases in the middle. Germline V gives CDR1 LGHNA, CDR2 YSLEER. This CDR3 has 18 residues. CDR3 sequence: CASSHPGPGYSSYNEQFF. CDR3 coding DNA: TGCGCCAGCAGCCACCCCGGGCCGGGATACAGCTCCTACAATGAGCAGTTCTTC.

This clonotype was found many times. The rearrangement links TRBV19 to TRBJ2-1, with 8 bases aligning to TRBD2. V trimming: 3 bases; J trimming: 9 bases; junction bases outside the gene matches: 10. Germline assignment: CDR1 LNHDA and CDR2 SQIVND (reference sequence). There are 15 residues in the CDR3. CDR3 sequence reads: CASSIQAGEAREQFF. CDR3 coding DNA: TGTGCCAGTAGTATCCAAGCGGGGGAAGCACGTGAGCAGTTCTTC.

The V and J genes are TRBV5-1 and TRBJ2-3; no firm D call. This CDR3 has 17 amino acids. Germline values: CDR1 SGHRS, CDR2 YFSETQ. V was pared by 0 bases and J by 0 bases, with 14 bases between. The CDR3 loop is CASSLGQTHSSTDTQYF. The CDR3 DNA sequence: TGCGCCAGCAGCTTGGGGCAGACCCATTCTAGCACAGATACGCAGTATTTT.

This clonotype has only a few counts. The chain recombines TRBV12-3 or TRBV12-4 with TRBJ2-5; possibly TRBD2 for D (6 bases). This CDR3 has 14 amino acids. Between the trimmed V and J ends, which lost 5 bases and 5 bases, there was a span of 15 bases. This CDR3 reads CASSVVSGLETQYF. The CDR3 DNA reads as TGTGCCAGCAGTGTGGTTAGCGGATTGGAGACCCAGTACTTC.

As to this clonotype: Sequence at one end of the junction differs from germline and may be a read error. The chain combines TRBV6-4 with TRBJ2-2, with a tentative D call TRBD1 (6 bases). The CDR3 consists of 14 residues. Looked up from germline, CDR1 is MRHNA and CDR2 is SNTAGT. CDR3 nucleotides: TGTGCCAGCGGGACAAGCGCGAACGCCGGGGAGCTGTTTTTT. Translated, it gives CASGTSANAGELFF.

This clonotype was detected a few times. This chain joins TRBV7-6 and TRBJ1-6; tentative D call: TRBD1 (5 bases). CDR3 length: 16 residues. Deletions cut 3 bases from V and 7 bases from J, with 16 bases between. Germline V lookup: CDR1 SGHVS, CDR2 FNYEAQ. CDR3 DNA: TGTGCCAGCAGCTTCGGGACGGGGAAAGGGAATTCACCCCTCCACTTT. Translated, it gives CASSFGTGKGNSPLHF.

This chain connects TRBV3-1 to TRBJ2-7, with 9 bases lining up with TRBD1. CDR3 length: 15 residues. V lost 4 bases to trimming and J lost 2 bases; unmatched junction nucleotides: 6. The germline V gene has CDR1 LGHDT and CDR2 YNNKEL (reference sequence). The CDR3 is CASSLPGTGTYEQYF. The CDR3 DNA sequence: TGTGCCAGCAGCCTCCCCGGGACAGGGACCTACGAGCAGTACTTC.

The chain uses TRBV12-3 or TRBV12-4 and TRBJ2-1; no reliable D call. This CDR3 spans 14 amino acids. The V end lost 6 bases, the J end lost 2 bases, and 11 bases lay between the germline ends. DNA for the CDR3: TGTGCCAGCAGGGCGGTGGTAGCCTACAATGAGCAGTTCTTC. Its protein is CASRAVVAYNEQFF.

This clonotype has a handful of counts. J is TRBJ2-7 and V is TRBV30; D remains ambiguous. The CDR3 totals 14 residues. Germline V gene lookup returns CDR1 GTSNPN and CDR2 SVGIG (reference sequence). Deletions cut 0 bases from V and 0 bases from J, with 9 bases between. CDR3 bases: TGTGCCTGGAGTGTAAGTGTCAGCTCCTACGAGCAGTACTTC. As protein: CAWSVSVSSYEQYF. Full variable domain (rest looked up from reference TRBV30 and TRBJ2-7): SQTIHQWPATLVQPVGSPLSLECTVEGTSNPNLYWYRQAAGRGLQLLFYSVGIGQISSEVPQNLSASRPQDRQFILSSKKLLLSDSGFYLCAWSVSVSSYEQYFGPGTRLTVT.

This clonotype was picked up many times. The V and J genes are TRBV5-1 and TRBJ2-1, with 8 positions matching TRBD2. Trimming at V came to 4 bases and at J to 7 bases, leaving 13 bases not matched to a gene. There are 16 residues in the CDR3. The V gene's germline CDR1 is SGHRS and CDR2 YFSETQ. CDR3 in amino acids: CASSLVAGTGKNEQFF. CDR3 nucleotide sequence: TGCGCCAGCAGCCTAGTAGCGGGAACGGGGAAGAATGAGCAGTTCTTC.

The chain recombines TRBV25-1 with TRBJ1-1, with D perhaps TRBD1 (6 bases). Germline-derived CDR1 and CDR2 are MGHDK and SYGVNS. Deletions cut 6 bases from V and 10 bases from J, with 21 bases between. The CDR3 totals 14 residues. CDR3 residues: CASSPAGGHSRAFF. The CDR3 nucleotides read TGTGCCAGCAGCCCGGCGGGGGGACACAGTCGAGCTTTCTTT. Full variable domain (missing parts from reference TRBV25-1 and TRBJ1-1): EADIYQTPRYLVIGTGKKITLECSQTMGHDKMYWYQQDPGMELHLIHYSYGVNSTEKGDLSSESTVSRIRTEHFPLTLESARPSHTSQYLCASSPAGGHSRAFFGQGTRLTVV.

There are a few counts of this clonotype. This chain uses TRBV6-6 with TRBJ2-1; 7 bases match TRBD2. Germline-derived CDR1 and CDR2 are MNHNY and SVGAGI (reference sequence). V lost 4 bases and J lost 5; bases outside the gene matches: 11. The CDR3 extends over 16 amino acids. DNA for the CDR3: TGTGCCAGCAGTTCCCGATTCCTAGCGGAAAACAATGAGCAGTTCTTC. It yields the protein CASSSRFLAENNEQFF.

Of note for this clonotype: A junction boundary mismatches the germline segment, possibly from a read error. This sequence joins TRBV11-2 and TRBJ1-6; 8 bases map to TRBD1. The CDR3 runs to 18 residues. Germline V gene lookup returns CDR1 SGHAT and CDR2 FQNNGV. CDR3 in amino acids: CASSLGTGGVSYSSPLHF. The CDR3 DNA reads as TGTGCCAGCAGCTTAGGCACAGGGGGTGTCTCCTATAGTTCACCCCTCCACTTT.

This clonotype was found a few times. The genes are TRBV20-1 and TRBJ2-4, with no clear D. This CDR3 is 12 amino acids long. The germline V gene encodes CDR1 DFQATT and CDR2 SNEGSKA (reference sequence). V was shortened by 0 bases and J by 13 bases, with 13 bases between the two germline ends. DNA for the CDR3: TGCAGTGCTAGAGAATCCCTAGTACAGCAGTACTTC. Translated, it gives CSARESLVQQYF.

The V gene is TRBV9, the J gene TRBJ2-1, with TRBD1 matching over 9 bases. This CDR3 region has 17 residues. Germline assignment: CDR1 SGDLS and CDR2 YYNGEE. With V trimmed by 0 bases and J by 4 bases, 8 bases remained unmatched. The CDR3 DNA sequence: TGTGCCAGCAGCGTAGCCGGGGCGGGACAGGGTTACAATGAGCAGTTCTTC. The encoded protein is CASSVAGAGQGYNEQFF. The full variable domain, completed using reference TRBV9 and TRBJ2-1, is DSGVTQTPKHLITATGQRVTLRCSPRSGDLSVYWYQQSLDQGLQFLIQYYNGEERAKGNILERFSAQQFPDLHSELNLSSLELGDSALYFCASSVAGAGQGYNEQFFGPGTRLTVL.

This clonotype occurred many times. The V and J genes are TRBV12-3 or TRBV12-4 and TRBJ1-2; D might be TRBD1 (6 bases). The length of the CDR3 is 15 residues. Trimming removed 6 bases from V and 6 bases from J, with 20 bases in between. Here the CDR3 DNA reads TGTGCCAGCAGCCCCGGACAGATGATCCCGGATGGCTACACCTTC. Protein sequence: CASSPGQMIPDGYTF.

The V gene is TRBV7-9, the J gene TRBJ2-2; possible D gene TRBD2, 5 bases. V shed 2 bases and J shed 13 bases, with 14 bases lying between them. Germline V gene sequence: CDR1 SEHNR, CDR2 FQNEAQ (reference sequence). The CDR3 extends over 13 amino acids. This chain's CDR3 is CASSLNRERGLFF. The CDR3 DNA sequence: TGTGCCAGCAGCTTAAATCGGGAACGGGGGCTGTTTTTT.

The chain uses TRBV6-5 and TRBJ2-3; 9 bases match TRBD2. This CDR3 is 16 amino acids long. Per the germline V gene, CDR1 is MNHEY and CDR2 is SVGAGI. The V and J ends lost 6 bases and 6 bases, in that order; junction bases with no gene match: 13. CDR3 sequence reads: CASRPGASGEGDTQYF. CDR3 bases: TGTGCCAGCAGGCCCGGAGCTAGCGGGGAAGGGGATACGCAGTATTTT.

This rearrangement joins TRBV5-1 to TRBJ2-6, with D maybe TRBD1 (6 bases). This CDR3 is built from 16 residues. Deletions cut 2 bases from V and 0 bases from J, with 9 bases between. The germline gives CDR1 SGHRS, CDR2 YFSETQ. Here the CDR3 DNA reads TGCGCCAGCAGCTTACCAGGGGACTCTGGGGCCAACGTCCTGACTTTC. Its protein is CASSLPGDSGANVLTF.

This clonotype showed up many times. The chain links TRBV5-1 to TRBJ2-7; D unresolved. The CDR3 runs 14 residues. The V gene lost 0 bases and the J gene lost 3 bases, with 10 bases spanning the gap. CDR1 and CDR2 (germline): SGHRS, YFSETQ. The CDR3 coding sequence is TGCGCCAGCAGCTTGGGGACCGAAATCTACGAGCAGTACTTC. As protein: CASSLGTEIYEQYF.

This clonotype showed up just a few times. Compared with germline, one end of the junction differs, possibly owing to a read error. The chain recombines TRBV5-1 with TRBJ1-1, with D possibly being TRBD1 (5 bases). Per germline, CDR1 SGHRS and CDR2 YFSETQ. The length of the CDR3 is 11 residues. The CDR3 nucleotides read TGCTCCAGCAGCTTAGGGGCGGAAGCTTTCTTT. As protein: CSSSLGAEAFF.

This clonotype came up a few times. This chain uses TRBV5-1 with TRBJ1-6; no clear D. The V end lost 4 bases, the J end lost 7 bases, and 15 bases lay between the germline ends. CDR3 length: 15 residues. CDR1 is SGHRS, CDR2 YFSETQ, per germline. CDR3 nucleotides: TGCGCCAGCAGCCTCCGGACCGTAGGGAATTCACCCCTCCACTTT. It is translated as CASSLRTVGNSPLHF.

This clonotype appeared many times. V gene TRBV5-1 combines with J gene TRBJ2-7, with D tentatively TRBD1 or TRBD2 (5 bases each). V was clipped by 0 bases and J by 7 bases, with 14 bases between them. There are 14 residues in the CDR3. Germline values: CDR1 SGHRS, CDR2 YFSETQ. The CDR3 reads CASSLESLGGEQYF. In DNA, the CDR3 is TGCGCCAGCAGCTTGGAAAGTCTTGGGGGTGAGCAGTACTTC.

The table lists this clonotype with a few counts. V usage is TRBV12-5 and J usage is TRBJ2-1; TRBD2 agrees at 7 bases. This CDR3 contains 17 residues. V was pared by 0 bases and J by 0 bases, with 5 bases of the junction left unmatched. Germline lookup yields CDR1 LGHNT and CDR2 FRNRAP. The CDR3 loop is CASGLVPAGSSYNEQFF. CDR3 in DNA: TGTGCTAGTGGTTTGGTACCAGCGGGAAGCTCCTACAATGAGCAGTTCTTC. Together with reference TRBV12-5 and TRBJ2-1, the CDR3 gives the full variable domain: DARVTQTPRHKVTEMGQEVTMRCQPILGHNTVFWYRQTMMQGLELLAYFRNRAPLDDSGMPKDRFSAEMPDATLATLKIQPSEPRDSAVYFCASGLVPAGSSYNEQFFGPGTRLTVL.

This chain connects TRBV12-3 or TRBV12-4 to TRBJ1-1; 7 positions agree with TRBD1. The CDR3 length is 14 residues. Trimming took 5 bases from V and 3 from J; bases not matched to a gene: 6. The CDR3 coding sequence is TGTGCCAGCAGTGAACAGGGACAGTACACTGAAGCTTTCTTT. Translated: CASSEQGQYTEAFF.